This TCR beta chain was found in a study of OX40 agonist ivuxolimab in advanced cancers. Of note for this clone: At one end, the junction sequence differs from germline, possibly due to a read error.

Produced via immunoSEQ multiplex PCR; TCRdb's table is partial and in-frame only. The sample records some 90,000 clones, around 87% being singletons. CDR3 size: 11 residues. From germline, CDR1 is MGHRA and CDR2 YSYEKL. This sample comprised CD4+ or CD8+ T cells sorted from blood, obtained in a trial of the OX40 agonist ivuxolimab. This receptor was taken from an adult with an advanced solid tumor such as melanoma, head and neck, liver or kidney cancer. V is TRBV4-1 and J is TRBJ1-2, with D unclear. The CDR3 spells CASSQGVGRSF. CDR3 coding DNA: TGCGCCAGCAGCCAAGGAGTGGGGAGATCCTTC.